This TCR beta chain derives from a study of CD8 T cells in ankylosing spondylitis. Study results and limitations: Ankylosing spondylitis blood seemed to carry a telltale TCR beta motif made of several highly homologous variants.

The trim removed 3 bases at V and 6 bases at J, leaving 10 bases unmatched. CDR1 is SQVTM, CDR2 ANQGSEA, per germline. CDR3 size: 15 residues. This clonotype has a count of ten or more. The antigen remains undetermined. MiXCR, applied by TCRdb to the 5' RACE reads, yields one record per CDR3 protein. The sample has hundreds of thousands of distinct CDR3 sequences; 12% are singletons. The V gene is TRBV29-1, the J gene TRBJ2-1; 8 positions match TRBD1. This TCR was recovered from a male donor with ankylosing spondylitis. The specimen was blood, either unsorted or a sorted T cell fraction (not recorded which). The CDR3 region is CSVDRYRGVVNEQFF. In DNA form, the CDR3 reads TGCAGCGTTGATCGTTACAGGGGGGTGGTCAATGAGCAGTTCTTC.